These T cell receptor beta chains were read from a single sample in a study of T cells after yellow fever vaccination. TCRdb independently ran MiXCR on the 5' RACE reads; one entry per CDR3 protein. Among a few hundred thousand distinct CDR3 sequences listed, 10% to 15% were seen once. The sequenced sample was CD4+ T cells sorted from PBMCs, obtained 45 days after the yellow fever booster vaccination. The receptor source for this set is a man younger than 40 who received the YFV17D yellow fever vaccine. The CDR3 runs from the conserved cysteine through the conserved F or W. The D gene is left open where the match is weak. Where a row states a size, it is once, few, many or the class of an expanded clone; other rows omit it.

TRBD2	TRBV12-3/TRBV12-4	TRBJ2-7	few	TGTGCCAGCAAACTAGCGGGAGCGCTCTCCTACGAGCAGTACTTC	CASKLAGALSYEQYF
-	TRBV5-6	TRBJ2-2	few	TGTGCCAGCAGCTTGAATCCAGGGACCGGGGAGCTGTTTTTT	CASSLNPGTGELFF
TRBD1	TRBV28	TRBJ1-1	-	TGTGCCAGCAGTCGATGGACAGGGGGGGACACTGAAGCTTTCTTT	CASSRWTGGDTEAFF
TRBD2	TRBV11-2	TRBJ2-1	-	TGTGCCAGCGTGGGAGGGCCTGGCGACAATGAGCAGTTCTTC	CASVGGPGDNEQFF
TRBD1	TRBV4-3	TRBJ2-2	-	TGCGCCAGCAGCCCCGGGACAGGGAGTATCGGGGAGCTGTTTTTT	CASSPGTGSIGELFF
TRBD1	TRBV11-3	TRBJ2-1	-	TGTGCCAGCAGCTTAGCTCGGACAGGGAAGAATGAGCAGTTCTTC	CASSLARTGKNEQFF
-	TRBV7-2	TRBJ2-2	-	TGTGCCAGCAGCTGGGGACAAATCACCGGGGAGCTGTTTTTT	CASSWGQITGELFF
-	TRBV6-5	TRBJ1-2	many	TGTGCCAGCAGTTACAAGGGGGACTACACCTTC	CASSYKGDYTF
TRBD2	TRBV19	TRBJ2-4	-	TGTGCCCCGGGGGGGGTAGGAAACATTCAGTACTTC	CAPGGVGNIQYF
-	TRBV7-2	TRBJ1-1	many	TGTGCCAGCAGCTTATCCTCCGGTCTCAACACTGAAGCTTTCTTT	CASSLSSGLNTEAFF